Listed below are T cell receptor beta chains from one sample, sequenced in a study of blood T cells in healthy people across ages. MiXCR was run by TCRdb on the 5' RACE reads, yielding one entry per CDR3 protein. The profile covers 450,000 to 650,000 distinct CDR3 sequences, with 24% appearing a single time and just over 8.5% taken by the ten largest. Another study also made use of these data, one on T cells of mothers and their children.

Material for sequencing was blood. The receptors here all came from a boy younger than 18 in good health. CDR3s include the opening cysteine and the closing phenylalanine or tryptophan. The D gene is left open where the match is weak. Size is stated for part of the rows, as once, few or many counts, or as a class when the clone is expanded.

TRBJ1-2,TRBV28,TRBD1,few,TGTGCCAGCAGTTTATTGGGACAGAATGGCTACACCTTC,CASSLLGQNGYTF
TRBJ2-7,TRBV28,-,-,TGTGCCAGCAGGGGGACTCTCTCCTACGAGCAGTACTTC,CASRGTLSYEQYF
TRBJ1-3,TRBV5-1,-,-,TGCGCCAGCAGCTTGGGGACGGTGGAAAACACCATATATTTT,CASSLGTVENTIYF
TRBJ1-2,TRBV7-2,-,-,TGTGCCAGCAGCTTAGTAGACGGCCAAGGCTATGGCTACACCTTC,CASSLVDGQGYGYTF
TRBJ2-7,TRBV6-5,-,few,TGTGCCAGCAGTTACTCGATCCACTACGAGCAGTACTTC,CASSYSIHYEQYF
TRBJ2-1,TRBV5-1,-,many,TGCGCCAGCAGCTTGGCAGGTTTGGACAATGAGCAGTTCTTC,CASSLAGLDNEQFF
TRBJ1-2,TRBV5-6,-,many,TGTGCCAGCAGCTCAAGGGGCCACTACGGAGGCTACACCTTC,CASSSRGHYGGYTF
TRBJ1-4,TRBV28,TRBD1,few,TGTGCCAGCTCCTCTTGGCCCGGGACAGGGGGCTCTGGTGAAAAACTGTTTTTT,CASSSWPGTGGSGEKLFF
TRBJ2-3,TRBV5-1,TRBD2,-,TGCGCCAGCAGCCCGAGCGGAGCGGGGGGAGCAGATACGCAGTATTTT,CASSPSGAGGADTQYF
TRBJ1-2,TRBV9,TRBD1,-,TGTGCCAGCAGCGAACCCAAGAACGAGGGGGCTGGTCATGGCTACACCTTC,CASSEPKNEGAGHGYTF
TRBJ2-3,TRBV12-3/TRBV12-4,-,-,TGTGCCAGCAGTTTAGACCCTGGCACAGATACGCAGTATTTT,CASSLDPGTDTQYF
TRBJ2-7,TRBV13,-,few,TGTGCCAGCAGCTCAAAAGACAGGAGCGAGCAGTACTTC,CASSSKDRSEQYF
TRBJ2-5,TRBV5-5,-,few,TGTGCCAGCAGCTTGGTTCTGACTCAACAAGAGACCCAGTACTTC,CASSLVLTQQETQYF
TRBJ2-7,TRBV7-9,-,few,TGTGCCAGCAGCTTATTAAGCGACGAGCAGTACTTC,CASSLLSDEQYF
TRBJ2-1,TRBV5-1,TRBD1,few,TGCGCCGGCAGCTTGGAGGACAGGGCGAATGAGCAGTTCTTC,CAGSLEDRANEQFF
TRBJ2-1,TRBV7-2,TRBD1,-,TGTGCCAGCAGGGACAGGAATGCCTACAATGAGCAGTTCTTC,CASRDRNAYNEQFF
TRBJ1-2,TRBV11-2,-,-,TGTGCCAGCAGCTTAACGGATGCATCCTATGGCTACACCTTC,CASSLTDASYGYTF
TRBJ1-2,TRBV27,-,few,TGTGCCAGCAGTTTATCATGGGGTTCGAGGGGCTACACCTTC,CASSLSWGSRGYTF
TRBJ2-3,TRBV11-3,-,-,TGTGCCAGCAGCTTAGGGGAAATCGGCACAGATACGCAGTATTTT,CASSLGEIGTDTQYF
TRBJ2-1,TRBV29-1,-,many,TGCAGCGTTGAAGAAGCGGGCAATGAGCAGTTCTTC,CSVEEAGNEQFF
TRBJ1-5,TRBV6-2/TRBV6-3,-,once,TGTGCCAGCAGTTACTCGATTCGTGGGGTTCAGCCCCAGCATTTT,CASSYSIRGVQPQHF
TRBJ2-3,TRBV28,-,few,TGTGCCAGCAGTTTAGTTGTTAGCACAGATACGCAGTATTTT,CASSLVVSTDTQYF
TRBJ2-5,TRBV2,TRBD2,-,TGTGCCAGCAGTTCTGAACTAGCGGGACCGACAGAGACCCAGTACTTC,CASSSELAGPTETQYF
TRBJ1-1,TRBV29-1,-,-,TGCAGCGTACTTGAGGGGACCCTGCGTCCTGAAGCTTTCTTT,CSVLEGTLRPEAFF
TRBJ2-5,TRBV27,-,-,TGTGCCAGCAGTTTTCAGGGGACCGAGACCCAGTACTTC,CASSFQGTETQYF
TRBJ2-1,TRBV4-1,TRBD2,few,TGCGCCAGCAGCCAAGATATCTGGGGGGGCAATGAGCAGTTCTTC,CASSQDIWGGNEQFF
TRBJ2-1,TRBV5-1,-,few,TGCGCCAGCAGCTTGGAATCTGTCTACAATGAGCAGTTCTTC,CASSLESVYNEQFF
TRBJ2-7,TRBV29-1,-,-,TGCAGCGCGCAGGATTCCTACGAGCAGTACTTC,CSAQDSYEQYF
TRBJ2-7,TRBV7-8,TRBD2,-,TGTGCCAGCAGCGACGGACTAGCGGGAGCCTCCTACGAGCAGTACTTC,CASSDGLAGASYEQYF
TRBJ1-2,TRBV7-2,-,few,TGTGCCAGCAGCTTAGGGGGTCGGTTACAGACGGTTGGAAGCTATGGCTACACCTTC,CASSLGGRLQTVGSYGYTF
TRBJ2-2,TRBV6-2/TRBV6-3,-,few,TGTGCCAGCAGGCCAACAGGGGAGGAGACCGGGGAGCTGTTTTTT,CASRPTGEETGELFF
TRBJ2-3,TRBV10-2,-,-,TGCGCCAGCTCAGGTGGCGGATCCCCCACAGATACGCAGTATTTT,CASSGGGSPTDTQYF
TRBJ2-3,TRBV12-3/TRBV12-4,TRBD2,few,TGTGCCATCTCGATCCGGGAGCGGGGGGGGGATACGCAGTATTTT,CAISIRERGGDTQYF
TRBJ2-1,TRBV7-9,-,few,TGTGCCTCAGCGGTAGGGGGCTCCTACAATGAGCAGTTCTTC,CASAVGGSYNEQFF
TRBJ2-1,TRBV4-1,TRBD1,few,TGCGCCAGCAGCCCTAAACCGGGACAGGGGGCGAATGAGCAGTTCTTC,CASSPKPGQGANEQFF
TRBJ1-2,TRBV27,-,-,TGTGCCAGCAGTTTATCTGCAGGGTATGGCTACACCTTC,CASSLSAGYGYTF
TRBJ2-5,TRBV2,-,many,TGTGCCAGCCGGGACTCAGGGGCGGAGACCCAGTACTTC,CASRDSGAETQYF
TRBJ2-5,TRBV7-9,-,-,TGTGCCAGCTTTAAAAGGGAGTTCCCAGAGACCCAGTACTTC,CASFKREFPETQYF
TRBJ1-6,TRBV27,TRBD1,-,TGTGCCAGCAGTTCGGACAGGGGGACCTTACCCCTCCACTTT,CASSSDRGTLPLHF
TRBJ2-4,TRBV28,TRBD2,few,TGTGCCAGCAGTCCCCAAGGGGAGGGTCTAGCCAAAAACATTCAGTACTTC,CASSPQGEGLAKNIQYF
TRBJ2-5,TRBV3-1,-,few,TGTGCCAGCAGCCAAGGTGCGGCCTTGATGCAAGAGACCCAGTACTTC,CASSQGAALMQETQYF
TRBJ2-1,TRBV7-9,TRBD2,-,TGTGCCAGCAGCTTAGCCCGACTAGCGGGAGAGACCTACAATGAGCAGTTCTTC,CASSLARLAGETYNEQFF
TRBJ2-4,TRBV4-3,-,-,TGCGCCAGCAGCCAATATCTTGGTAGCAAGGGGTACTTC,CASSQYLGSKGYF
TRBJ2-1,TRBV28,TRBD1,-,TGTGCCAGCAGTTTGGGACAGGGTATAAGGAATGAGCAGTTCTTC,CASSLGQGIRNEQFF
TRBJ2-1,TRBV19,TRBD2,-,TGTGCCAGTCGTCCTTCTAGCGGGAGGGCAGGGGAGCAGTTCTTC,CASRPSSGRAGEQFF
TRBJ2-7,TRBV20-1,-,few,TGCAGTGCTTACCGTTATGGAAAAGCCTACGAGCAGTACTTC,CSAYRYGKAYEQYF
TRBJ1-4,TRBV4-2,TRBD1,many,TGTGCCAGCAGCCATGGGGGACAGGGGCCCGATAATGAAAAACTGTTTTTT,CASSHGGQGPDNEKLFF
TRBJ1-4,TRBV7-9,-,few,TGTGCCAGCAGCTCACCCGAAGAAAAACTGTTTTTT,CASSSPEEKLFF
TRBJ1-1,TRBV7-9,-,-,TGTGCCAGCAGCCCCGGGACAAGTAACACTGAAGCTTTCTTT,CASSPGTSNTEAFF
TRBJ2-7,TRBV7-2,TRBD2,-,TGTGCCAGCAGCTGGGTTTGGACTAGCGGGCATTACGAGCAGTACTTC,CASSWVWTSGHYEQYF